Given below is one T cell receptor (beta chain) in context. Its antigen is not known. These data originate in a study of a mutant IDH1 vaccine in newly diagnosed glioma. In the study overall: The earlier regimen, radiotherapy, temozolomide, or both, was most often both.

The protocol was immunoSEQ multiplex PCR, while the TCRdb copy is restricted to in-frame clones and leaves out a portion. The sample consists of 55,000 to 65,000 clones, 70% to 85% of them appearing once. Time point here: week 47, end of study. Each dose delivered 300 ug of mutant IDH1 20-mer peptide subcutaneously with imiquimod. The sequencing used PBMCs, collected from a glioma patient whose treatment included an IDH1 peptide vaccine. This TCR was recovered from a man aged 45-65 years with glioma.

The CDR3 coding sequence is TGTGCCAGCAGCTTAAACGCACTGGGCAGTCCCGACACTGAAGCTTTCTTT. It specifies CASSLNALGSPDTEAFF. This chain uses TRBV7-3 with TRBJ1-1; D is undetermined. The CDR3 extends over 17 amino acids. V was shortened by 1 base and J by 3 bases, with 18 bases between the two germline ends. Germline CDR1 SGHTA, CDR2 FQGTGA. The whole variable domain, filled in from reference TRBV7-3 and TRBJ1-1, reads GAGVSQTPSNKVTEKGKYVELRCDPISGHTALYWYRQSLGQGPEFLIYFQGTGAADDSGLPNDRFFAVRPEGSVSTLKIQRTERGDSAVYLCASSLNALGSPDTEAFFGQGTRLTVV.